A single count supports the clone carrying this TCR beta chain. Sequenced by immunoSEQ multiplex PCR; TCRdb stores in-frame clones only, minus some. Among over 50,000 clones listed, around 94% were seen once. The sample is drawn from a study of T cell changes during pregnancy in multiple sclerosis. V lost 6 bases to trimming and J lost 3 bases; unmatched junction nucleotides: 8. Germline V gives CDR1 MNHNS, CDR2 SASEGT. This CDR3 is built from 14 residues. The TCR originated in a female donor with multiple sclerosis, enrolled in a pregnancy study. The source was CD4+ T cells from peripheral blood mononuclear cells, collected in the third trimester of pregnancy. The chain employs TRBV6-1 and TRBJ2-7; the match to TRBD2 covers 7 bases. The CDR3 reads CASRRGRWDYEQYF. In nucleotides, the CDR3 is TGTGCCAGCAGGCGCGGGAGATGGGACTACGAGCAGTACTTC.